This T cell receptor beta chain was documented in a study of CD8 T cells in Susac syndrome. RNA amounts of about 0.5 to 1 ug underwent reverse transcription with random hexamers. Amplification of TCR beta CDR3 was carried out by immunoSEQ multiplex PCR, which covered 54 Vbeta and 13 Jbeta segments. TCRdb fed the immunoSEQ multiplex PCR reads into MiXCR, producing one record per CDR3 protein. The sample carries roughly 200,000 distinct CDR3 sequences, more than 90% recorded once. Trimming took 3 bases from V and 4 from J; bases not matched to a gene: 6. The germline V gene encodes CDR1 SQVTM and CDR2 ANQGSEA. The CDR3 totals 15 residues.

Sequencing used CD4+ T cells from PBMCs. The genes are TRBV29-1 and TRBJ1-2, with 12 nucleotides matching TRBD1. This TCR derives from a human donor with multiple sclerosis. The CDR3 reads CSVEPGQGAVYGYTF. The CDR3 bases are TGCAGCGTTGAGCCGGGACAGGGGGCGGTCTATGGCTACACCTTC.